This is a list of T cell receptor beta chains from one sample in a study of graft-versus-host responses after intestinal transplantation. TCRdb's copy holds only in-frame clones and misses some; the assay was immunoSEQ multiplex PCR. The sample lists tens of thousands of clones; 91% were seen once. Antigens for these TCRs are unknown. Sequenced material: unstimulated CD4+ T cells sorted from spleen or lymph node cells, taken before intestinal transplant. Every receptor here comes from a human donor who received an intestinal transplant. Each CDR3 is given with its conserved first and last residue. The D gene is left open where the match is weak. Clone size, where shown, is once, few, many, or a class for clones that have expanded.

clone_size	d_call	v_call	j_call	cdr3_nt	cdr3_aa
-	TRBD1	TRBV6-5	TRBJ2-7	TGTGCCAGCAAAGGACAGGGGGCGGGCGAGCAGTACTTC	CASKGQGAGEQYF
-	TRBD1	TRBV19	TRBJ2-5	TGTGCCAGTAGTATTGCGGTTACAGGGGTCACGCCACACAGAGAGACCCAGTACTTC	CASSIAVTGVTPHRETQYF
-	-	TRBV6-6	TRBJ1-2	TGTGCCAGCAGCCCCGGGGGGGTGGGAGAGGGGGGCTACACCTTC	CASSPGGVGEGGYTF
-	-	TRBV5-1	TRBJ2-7	TGCGCCAGCAGCCCCCGCGGGTACGAGCAGTACTTC	CASSPRGYEQYF
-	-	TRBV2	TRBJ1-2	TGTGCCAGCAAGGTCGGACTTCACTATGGCTACACCTTC	CASKVGLHYGYTF
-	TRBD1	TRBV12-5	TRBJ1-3	TGTGCTAGTGGTTTGGGGGGGACAGGGGACACCATATATTTT	CASGLGGTGDTIYF
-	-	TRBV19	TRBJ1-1	TGTGCCAGTAGTATCCCCTTGGCGGGGCAGGGCCAGAACACTGAAGCTTTCTTT	CASSIPLAGQGQNTEAFF
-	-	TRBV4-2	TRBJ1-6	TGTGCCAGCAGCCAAGGAGACCAGGGTTCACCCCTCCACTTT	CASSQGDQGSPLHF
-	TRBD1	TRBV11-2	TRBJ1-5	TGTGCCAGCAGCCGGGGACAGCTTAACCATCAGCCCCAGCATTTT	CASSRGQLNHQPQHF
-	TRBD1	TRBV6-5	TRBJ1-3	TGTGCCAGCAGTTACAAAGGCCAACAGGGGGTTTACACCATATATTTT	CASSYKGQQGVYTIYF
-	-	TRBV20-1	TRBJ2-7	TGCAGTGCTGCCGGGGTTCACGAGCAGTACTTC	CSAAGVHEQYF
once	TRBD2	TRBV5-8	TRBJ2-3	TGTGCCAGCAGCTTGGGACTAGCGGGGGGATCAACAGATACGCAGTATTTT	CASSLGLAGGSTDTQYF
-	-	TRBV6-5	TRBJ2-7	TGTGCTTGTGGACAGCCCTCCTACGAGCAGTACTTC	CACGQPSYEQYF
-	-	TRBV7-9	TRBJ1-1	TGTGCCAGCAGCTTAGGGCGGGGGCCCACTGAAGCTTTCTTT	CASSLGRGPTEAFF
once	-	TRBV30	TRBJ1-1	TGTGCCTGGAGTGAGGGGCGGATGACGAACACTGAAGCTTTCTTT	CAWSEGRMTNTEAFF
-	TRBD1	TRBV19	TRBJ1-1	TGTGCCAGTAGTTGGGCAGGGGGAGCGGACACTGAAGCTTTCTTT	CASSWAGGADTEAFF
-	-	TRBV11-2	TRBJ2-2	TGTGCCAGCAGCACAGGGAGGGGAACCGGGGAGCTGTTTTTT	CASSTGRGTGELFF
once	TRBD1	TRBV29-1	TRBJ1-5	TGCAGCGTTGCCGGACAGGGCGGGAGCAATCAGCCCCAGCATTTT	CSVAGQGGSNQPQHF
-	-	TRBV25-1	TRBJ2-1	TGTGCCAGCAGTGAAGGTGGAGGAGGAATTACCTACAATGAGCAGTTCTTC	CASSEGGGGITYNEQFF
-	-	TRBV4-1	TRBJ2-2	TGCGCCAGCGGGCAGCAAGGATTCACCGGGGAGCTGTTTTTT	CASGQQGFTGELFF
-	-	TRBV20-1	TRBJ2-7	TGCAGTGCTAGGGACAACTACGAGCAGTACTTC	CSARDNYEQYF
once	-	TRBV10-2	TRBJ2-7	TGCGCCAGCAGAGCGAGCTCCTACGAGCAGTACTTC	CASRASSYEQYF
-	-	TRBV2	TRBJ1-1	TGTGCCAGCAGTGCAACCACAAGGTCGGGAACTGAAGCTTTCTTT	CASSATTRSGTEAFF
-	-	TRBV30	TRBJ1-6	TGTGCCTGGACCCATGACAGGAATTCACCCCTCCACTTT	CAWTHDRNSPLHF
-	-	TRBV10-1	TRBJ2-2	TGCGCCAGCAGTGAGTCCGGTTTCGGGGAGCTGTTTTTT	CASSESGFGELFF
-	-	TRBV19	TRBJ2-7	TGTGCCAGTAGTATACAGGGCAACTACGAGCAGTACTTC	CASSIQGNYEQYF